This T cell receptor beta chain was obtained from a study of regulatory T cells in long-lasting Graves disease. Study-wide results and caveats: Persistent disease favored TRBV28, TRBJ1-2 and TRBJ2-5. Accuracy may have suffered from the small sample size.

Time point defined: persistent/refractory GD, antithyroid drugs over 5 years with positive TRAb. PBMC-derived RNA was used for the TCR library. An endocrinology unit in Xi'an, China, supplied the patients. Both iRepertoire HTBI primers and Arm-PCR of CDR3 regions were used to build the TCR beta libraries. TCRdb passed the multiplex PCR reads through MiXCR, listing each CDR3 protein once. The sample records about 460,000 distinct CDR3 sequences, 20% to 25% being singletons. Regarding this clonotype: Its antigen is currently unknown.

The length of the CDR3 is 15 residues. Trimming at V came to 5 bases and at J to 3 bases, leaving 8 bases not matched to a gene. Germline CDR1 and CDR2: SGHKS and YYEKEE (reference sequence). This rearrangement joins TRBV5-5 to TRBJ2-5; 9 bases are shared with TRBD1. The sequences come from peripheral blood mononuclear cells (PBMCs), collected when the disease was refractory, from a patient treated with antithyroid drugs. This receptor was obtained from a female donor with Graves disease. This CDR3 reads CASRNTGGAEETQYF. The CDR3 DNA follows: TGTGCCAGCAGGAACACAGGGGGCGCGGAAGAGACCCAGTACTTC. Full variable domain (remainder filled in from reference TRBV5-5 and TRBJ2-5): DAGVTQSPTHLIKTRGQQVTLRCSPISGHKSVSWYQQVLGQGPQFIFQYYEKEERGRGNFPDRFSARQFPNYSSELNVNALLLGDSALYLCASRNTGGAEETQYFGPGTRLLVL.